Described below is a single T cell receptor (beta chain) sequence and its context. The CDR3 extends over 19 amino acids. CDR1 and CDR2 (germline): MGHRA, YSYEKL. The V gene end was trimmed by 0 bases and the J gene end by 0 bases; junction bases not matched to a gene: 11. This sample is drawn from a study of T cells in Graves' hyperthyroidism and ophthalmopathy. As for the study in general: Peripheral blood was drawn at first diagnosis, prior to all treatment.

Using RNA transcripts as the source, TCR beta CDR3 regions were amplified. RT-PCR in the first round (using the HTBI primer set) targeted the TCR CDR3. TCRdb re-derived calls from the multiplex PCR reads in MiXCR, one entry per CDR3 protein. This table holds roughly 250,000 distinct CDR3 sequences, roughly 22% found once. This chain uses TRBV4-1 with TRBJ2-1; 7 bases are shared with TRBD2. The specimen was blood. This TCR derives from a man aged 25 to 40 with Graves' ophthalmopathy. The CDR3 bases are TGCGCCAGCAGCCAAGAAAAAGGGCTAGCGGTTAGCTCCTACAATGAGCAGTTCTTC. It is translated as CASSQEKGLAVSSYNEQFF.